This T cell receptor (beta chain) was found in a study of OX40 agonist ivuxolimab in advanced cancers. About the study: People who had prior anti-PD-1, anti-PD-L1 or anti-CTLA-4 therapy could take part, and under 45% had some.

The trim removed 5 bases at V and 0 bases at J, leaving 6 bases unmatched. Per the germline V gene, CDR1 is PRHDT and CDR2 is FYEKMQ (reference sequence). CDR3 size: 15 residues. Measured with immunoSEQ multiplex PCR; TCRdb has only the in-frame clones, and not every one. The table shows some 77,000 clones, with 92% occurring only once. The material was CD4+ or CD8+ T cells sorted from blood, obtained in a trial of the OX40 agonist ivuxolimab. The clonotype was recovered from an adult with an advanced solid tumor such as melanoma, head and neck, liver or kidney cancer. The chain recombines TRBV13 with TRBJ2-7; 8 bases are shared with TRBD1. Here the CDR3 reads CASSARDRSSYEQYF. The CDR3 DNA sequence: TGTGCCAGCAGCGCCCGGGACAGGAGCTCCTACGAGCAGTACTTC.